This TCR beta chain was captured by sequencing in a study of OX40 agonist ivuxolimab in advanced cancers. Study details: The mean age was roughly 60 years, ranging from about 20 to 90, with about four fifths of participants male.

Trimming removed 0 bases at V and 5 bases at J, with 12 bases between. The CDR3 contains 15 residues. Germline V gene lookup returns CDR1 SGDLS and CDR2 YYNGEE. The data were produced by immunoSEQ multiplex PCR, yet TCRdb's version contains in-frame clones alone and is incomplete. The sample lists about 56,000 clones, 83% occurring once. This rearrangement joins TRBV9 to TRBJ2-1; D ambiguous. The TCR was taken from an adult with an advanced solid tumor such as melanoma, head and neck, liver or kidney cancer. The source was CD4+ or CD8+ T cells sorted from blood, collected in a trial of the OX40 agonist ivuxolimab. The CDR3 nucleotides read TGTGCCAGCAGCGTAGAGTGGAAGGCGGACAATGAGCAGTTCTTC. The encoded protein is CASSVEWKADNEQFF.